A single sample is the source of the 24 T cell receptor beta chains below, sequenced in a study of cytomegalovirus exposure and HLA in healthy donors. With 60 Vbeta and 13 Jbeta primers, the PCR was carried out. This table comes from immunoSEQ multiplex PCR, and its TCRdb copy is limited to in-frame clones, with some not included. The sample includes about 190,000 clones, roughly 86% of them seen just once. The source material was PBMCs. These TCRs come from a man between 40 and 49 years old in good health and CMV-seropositive.

A single count supports this clone. The chain carries TRBV13 and TRBJ1-4; D is perhaps TRBD1 (6 bases). Germline V lookup: CDR1 PRHDT, CDR2 FYEKMQ (reference sequence). Trimming stripped 5 bases from V and 5 bases from J, with 15 bases between. There are 15 residues in the CDR3. The CDR3: CASSDRTERNEKLFF. DNA for the CDR3: TGTGCCAGCAGCGACAGGACAGAGAGGAATGAAAAACTGTTTTTT.

V is TRBV18 and J is TRBJ1-5; 7 bases are a match to TRBD1. This CDR3 comprises 16 residues. After removal of 5 bases from V and 2 bases from J, the junction contained 9 bases not matched to a gene. Germline assignment: CDR1 KGHSH and CDR2 LQKENI. The CDR3 DNA is TGTGCCAGCTCATCGACAGGGAATCTGGGCAATCAGCCCCAGCATTTT. This sequence encodes CASSSTGNLGNQPQHF.

The chain employs TRBV4-3 and TRBJ2-3; 8 bases line up with TRBD2. CDR3 length: 17 amino acids. V lost 0 bases to trimming and J lost 4 bases; unmatched junction nucleotides: 9. Germline CDR1 is LGHNA and CDR2 is YSLEER. The CDR3 DNA is TGCGCCAGCAGCCAAGATTCGGTTGCGGGGGGAGCAGATACGCAGTATTTT. It yields the protein CASSQDSVAGGADTQYF.

The V call is TRBV5-3, the J call TRBJ2-7; 10 bases align to TRBD2. TRBV5-3 is placed among ORFs of uncertain function. This CDR3 region has 14 residues. The CDR3 loop is CGSSRTSGSYEQYF. The CDR3 nucleotides are TGTGGCAGCTCCCGGACTAGCGGTTCCTACGAGCAGTACTTC.

This chain's CDR3 is CASSLGAGTGPFNEKLFF. DNA for the CDR3: TGTGCCAGCAGCTTGGGGGCCGGGACAGGACCTTTTAATGAAAAACTGTTTTTT. The chain uses TRBV5-4 and TRBJ1-4, with TRBD1 matching over 8 bases. This CDR3 contains 18 residues. The V gene end was trimmed by 0 bases and the J gene end by 4 bases; junction bases not matched to a gene: 11. Germline assignment: CDR1 SGHNT and CDR2 YYREEE (reference sequence).

This clone has a handful of counts. CDR3 in DNA: TGTGCCAGCAGCTCCGGACAGGGCCTTCAGCCCCAGCATTTT. Its translation is CASSSGQGLQPQHF. The chain is built from TRBV7-2 and TRBJ1-5; 8 nucleotides line up with TRBD1. Trimming at V came to 4 bases and at J to 6 bases, leaving 5 bases not matched to a gene. CDR3 length equals 14 residues. Looked up from germline, CDR1 is SGHTA and CDR2 is FQGNSA.

The table lists this clone with a few counts. In the same sample, other DNA sequences code for this CDR3. V and J are TRBV2 and TRBJ2-7; 7 nucleotides match TRBD1. The CDR3 runs 12 residues. V dropped 9 bases and J dropped 0; count of bases not matched to a gene: 2. Germline V lookup: CDR1 SNHLY, CDR2 FYNNEI. CDR3 nucleotides: TGTGCCAGTAGACAGGGCTCCTACGAGCAGTACTTC. This translates into CASRQGSYEQYF.

This chain uses TRBV28 with TRBJ2-7, with unresolved D. The CDR3 spans 11 residues. Germline assignment: CDR1 MDHEN and CDR2 SYDVKM. With 7 bases removed from V and 2 bases from J, the gap between germline ends came to 6 bases. The CDR3 protein is CASNGPYEQYF. In DNA form, the CDR3 reads TGTGCCAGCAACGGTCCCTACGAGCAGTACTTC.

The chain recombines TRBV7-9 with TRBJ2-5; D remains unclear. CDR1 and CDR2 from the germline V gene are SEHNR and FQNEAQ (reference sequence). Between the trimmed V and J ends, which lost 1 base and 3 bases, there was a span of 9 bases. The CDR3 has 14 amino acids. The CDR3 DNA reads TGTGCCAGCAGCTTAGTGGTGTCGGAAGAGACCCAGTACTTC. Translating gives CASSLVVSEETQYF.

This chain connects TRBV4-1 to TRBJ1-2; D perhaps matches TRBD1 (6 bases). The germline gives CDR1 MGHRA, CDR2 YSYEKL. V shed 1 base and J shed 8 bases, with 23 bases lying between them. The CDR3 sequence is 17 residues long. CDR3 bases: TGCGCCAGCAGCCAAGTTACCGACCCCCGACAGGCTAGGGGCTACACCTTC. Its translation: CASSQVTDPRQARGYTF.

The rearrangement links TRBV29-1 to TRBJ2-5, with 12 bases aligning to TRBD2. The DNA end is more similar to TRBJ2-7, so the J call may be wrong. Germline V gene lookup returns CDR1 SQVTM and CDR2 ANQGSEA. This CDR3 spans 14 amino acids. CDR3 residues: CSVALAGGSYEQYF. The CDR3 coding sequence is TGCAGCGTTGCACTAGCGGGAGGCTCCTACGAGCAGTACTTC.

The chain is built from TRBV4-1 and TRBJ1-6; no clear D. Per the germline V gene, CDR1 is MGHRA and CDR2 is YSYEKL. The CDR3 runs 14 residues. The V end was cut by 1 base, the J end by 8 bases, with 9 bases between. The CDR3 DNA is TGCGCCAGCAGCCAAGGTCGAGAAGATTCACCCCTCCACTTT. Protein: CASSQGREDSPLHF.

The rearrangement links TRBV7-3 to TRBJ2-7, with 7 bases lining up with TRBD1. The CDR3 runs 17 residues. The ends lost 3 bases at V and 0 bases at J; junction bases unmatched: 11. Germline CDR1 SGHTA, CDR2 FQGTGA. Here the CDR3 reads CASSLRRGRSPSYEQYF. The CDR3 DNA sequence: TGTGCCAGCAGCTTGAGAAGGGGGCGCAGTCCCTCCTACGAGCAGTACTTC.

The rearrangement uses TRBV9 and TRBJ2-3; 8 bases map to TRBD1. Germline CDR1 is SGDLS and CDR2 is YYNGEE. Unmatched junction bases numbered 6, after V lost 3 bases and J lost 0 bases. The CDR3 spans 16 residues. CDR3 loop: CASSADRGFSTDTQYF. Written as DNA, the CDR3 is TGTGCCAGCAGCGCCGACAGGGGTTTCAGCACAGATACGCAGTATTTT.

The genes are TRBV29-1 and TRBJ2-7, with 9 bases matching TRBD1. The germline V gene encodes CDR1 SQVTM and CDR2 ANQGSEA. Trimming at V came to 8 bases and at J to 7 bases, leaving 9 bases not matched to a gene. This CDR3 is built from 12 residues. The CDR3 DNA is TGCAGCTACCGGGACAGGGTCGATGAGCAGTACTTC. Protein sequence: CSYRDRVDEQYF.

Remarks on this clone: Relative to the germline gene, one junction end is altered; a read error may explain this. The CDR3 coding sequence is TGTGCCAGCAGTTACGACGCCGAGGCTAGCGGGAGTTTCTTC. It translates to CASSYDAEASGSFF. V and J are TRBV6-5 and TRBJ2-7; TRBD2 agrees at 10 bases. The CDR3 loop spans 14 amino acids. Germline-derived CDR1 and CDR2 are MNHEY and SVGAGI.

The rearrangement joins TRBV12-5 to TRBJ2-7; the match to TRBD1 covers 8 bases. This CDR3 is 14 amino acids long. With 5 bases clipped from V and 3 bases from J, the junction kept 6 bases outside the gene matches. Germline CDR1 is LGHNT and CDR2 is FRNRAP. CDR3 region: CASGTGTGRYEQYF. The CDR3, as DNA: TGTGCTAGTGGTACAGGGACAGGCCGCTACGAGCAGTACTTC.

The chain couples TRBV2 to TRBJ2-1; maybe TRBD2 (5 bases). The CDR3 totals 14 residues. V was pared by 1 base and J by 7 bases, with 11 bases between. Looked up from germline, CDR1 is SNHLY and CDR2 is FYNNEI. CDR3 in amino acids: CASSEGAGTNEQFF. CDR3 nucleotide sequence: TGTGCCAGCAGTGAAGGGGCGGGCACGAATGAGCAGTTCTTC. The variable domain in full, with the rest retrieved from reference TRBV2 and TRBJ2-1, is EPEVTQTPSHQVTQMGQEVILRCVPISNHLYFYWYRQILGQKVEFLVSFYNNEISEKSEIFDDQFSVERPDGSNFTLKIRSTKLEDSAMYFCASSEGAGTNEQFFGPGTRLTVL.

The chain uses TRBV27 and TRBJ2-7, with 7 bases identical to TRBD1. The CDR3 is 13 amino acids. Trimming at V came to 6 bases and at J to 5 bases, leaving 7 bases not matched to a gene. Germline CDR1 MNHEY, CDR2 SMNVEV (reference sequence). Here the CDR3 DNA reads TGTGCCAGCAGCCCCGGGACAGTTAACGAGCAGTACTTC. Translating gives CASSPGTVNEQYF.

The V gene is TRBV18, the J gene TRBJ2-7; perhaps TRBD2 as D (5 bases). Between the trimmed V and J ends, which lost 6 bases and 6 bases, there was a span of 24 bases. This CDR3 spans 16 amino acids. The germline gives CDR1 KGHSH, CDR2 LQKENI. This CDR3 reads CASSPHRELFDFEQYF. As DNA, the CDR3 is TGTGCCAGCTCCCCCCACCGGGAACTATTCGACTTCGAGCAGTACTTC.

The chain is built from TRBV7-9 and TRBJ1-1; D may be TRBD1 (6 bases). Per germline, CDR1 SEHNR and CDR2 FQNEAQ (reference sequence). The V gene lost 0 bases and the J gene lost 3 bases, with 8 bases spanning the gap. This CDR3 is built from 14 residues. CDR3 residues: CASSLAGQHTEAFF. The CDR3 DNA follows: TGTGCCAGCAGCTTAGCTGGACAGCACACTGAAGCTTTCTTT.

This sequence joins TRBV5-1 and TRBJ2-1; 12 nucleotides match TRBD2. After removal of 3 bases from V and 5 bases from J, the junction contained 12 bases not matched to a gene. There are 18 residues in the CDR3. The germline V gene has CDR1 SGHRS and CDR2 YFSETQ. CDR3 DNA: TGCGCCAGCAGCTCCATAACTAGCGGGGGGCCTGCCGACAATGAGCAGTTCTTC. It encodes CASSSITSGGPADNEQFF. The whole variable domain, remainder taken from reference TRBV5-1 and TRBJ2-1, is KAGVTQTPRYLIKTRGQQVTLSCSPISGHRSVSWYQQTPGQGLQFLFEYFSETQRNKGNFPGRFSGRQFSNSRSEMNVSTLELGDSALYLCASSSITSGGPADNEQFFGPGTRLTVL.

Only a few counts were recorded for this clone. V is TRBV6-6 and J is TRBJ2-7; possibly TRBD2 for D (6 bases). Trimming cost V 2 bases and J 5 bases, with 7 bases left between them. The CDR3 spans 12 residues. The V gene's germline CDR1 is MNHNY and CDR2 SVGAGI (reference sequence). The CDR3: CASSYRRDEQYF. In DNA form, the CDR3 reads TGTGCCAGCAGTTACCGGAGGGACGAGCAGTACTTC.

This clone was seen a few times. The genes are TRBV5-6 and TRBJ2-7; D is perhaps TRBD2 (7 bases). CDR1 is SGHDT, CDR2 YYEEEE, per germline. The V gene lost 0 bases and the J gene lost 4 bases, with 17 bases spanning the gap. CDR3 length: 16 amino acids. CDR3 sequence (DNA): TGTGCCAGCAGCTTGGCGAGGGACAAAGCGGGGTACGAGCAGTACTTC. Its translation is CASSLARDKAGYEQYF.